Shown below are 28 T cell receptor beta chains from a single sample sequenced in a study of cytomegalovirus exposure and HLA in healthy donors. Sequenced by immunoSEQ multiplex PCR; TCRdb stores in-frame clones only, minus some. The sample contains roughly 260,000 clones, almost 90% of which appear only once. Sequenced sample: PBMCs. These receptors all come from a woman between 18 and 29 years old in good health and CMV-seronegative.

The chain is built from TRBV7-2 and TRBJ1-5, with 7 positions matching TRBD1. This CDR3 is built from 15 residues. Per germline, CDR1 SGHTA and CDR2 FQGNSA. With 0 bases clipped from V and 3 bases from J, the junction kept 2 bases outside the gene matches. The CDR3 spells CASSLADRPNQPQHF. CDR3 sequence (DNA): TGTGCCAGCAGCTTAGCGGACAGGCCCAATCAGCCCCAGCATTTT.

The rearrangement links TRBV7-9 to TRBJ1-2; 9 bases are shared with TRBD1. V lost 3 bases, J lost 4 bases, and 12 bases stayed unmatched. The V gene's germline CDR1 is SEHNR and CDR2 FQNEAQ (reference sequence). The CDR3 is made up of 17 amino acids. CDR3 sequence: CASSLEQGANWVYGYTF. CDR3 in DNA: TGTGCCAGCAGCTTGGAACAGGGGGCTAATTGGGTCTATGGCTACACCTTC. Looking up the rest from reference TRBV7-9 and TRBJ1-2 gives the full variable domain: DTGVSQNPRHKITKRGQNVTFRCDPISEHNRLYWYRQTLGQGPEFLTYFQNEAQLEKSRLLSDRFSAERPKGSFSTLEIQRTEQGDSAMYLCASSLEQGANWVYGYTFGSGTRLTVV.

The J gene is TRBJ2-1, the V gene TRBV7-2; TRBD2 is a possible D gene (6 bases). Trimming removed 4 bases at V and 11 bases at J, with 15 bases between. The CDR3 runs to 13 residues. CDR1 SGHTA and CDR2 FQGNSA come from the germline V gene. CDR3 protein: CASSSAGAYKQFF. CDR3 sequence (DNA): TGTGCCAGCAGCTCAGCGGGCGCCTACAAGCAGTTCTTC.

V gene TRBV28 combines with J gene TRBJ1-2; weak D call: TRBD1 (6 bases). Germline V gene sequence: CDR1 MDHEN, CDR2 SYDVKM. The V end lost 1 base, the J end lost 3 bases, and 18 bases lay between the germline ends. There are 17 residues in the CDR3. The DNA for the CDR3 is TGTGCCAGCAGTTTATTGGGGGCCCAACGGAACGACTATGGCTACACCTTC. This gives the protein CASSLLGAQRNDYGYTF.

V and J are TRBV7-9 and TRBJ2-2; weak D call: TRBD1 (6 bases). Germline V gene lookup returns CDR1 SEHNR and CDR2 FQNEAQ (reference sequence). The germline V and J ends were trimmed by 9 bases and 1 base, with 12 bases remaining between them. The CDR3 contains 14 residues. CDR3 region: CASGTTENTGELFF. The CDR3 region has the DNA TGTGCCAGTGGGACAACCGAGAACACCGGGGAGCTGTTTTTT. Variable domain in full (rest from reference TRBV7-9 and TRBJ2-2): DTGVSQNPRHKITKRGQNVTFRCDPISEHNRLYWYRQTLGQGPEFLTYFQNEAQLEKSRLLSDRFSAERPKGSFSTLEIQRTEQGDSAMYLCASGTTENTGELFFGEGSRLTVL.

The rearrangement uses TRBV28 and TRBJ2-3, with D possibly being TRBD2 (5 bases). CDR1 is MDHEN, CDR2 SYDVKM, per germline. The CDR3 is 15 residues long. V lost 1 base to trimming and J lost 2 bases, with 10 bases between them. CDR3 bases: TGTGCCAGCAGTTTATCCCGGACTCCCACAGATACGCAGTATTTT. It is translated as CASSLSRTPTDTQYF.

The rearrangement links TRBV7-2 to TRBJ2-1; 8 nucleotides match TRBD2. The V gene end was trimmed by 5 bases and the J gene end by 0 bases; junction bases not matched to a gene: 9. The CDR3 extends over 17 amino acids. CDR1 SGHTA and CDR2 FQGNSA come from the germline V gene. Here the CDR3 reads CASSPSTGTSSYNEQFF. The CDR3 nucleotides read TGTGCCAGCAGCCCATCGACCGGGACTAGCTCCTACAATGAGCAGTTCTTC.

This clone was counted a single time. The chain recombines TRBV2 with TRBJ1-4, with 7 positions matching TRBD1. The trim removed 8 bases at V and 0 bases at J, leaving 9 bases unmatched. CDR1 SNHLY and CDR2 FYNNEI come from the germline V gene. The CDR3 runs to 16 residues. The CDR3, as DNA: TGTGCCAGCGGAAGAAGACAGGGAGCAACTAATGAAAAACTGTTTTTT. Translation gives CASGRRQGATNEKLFF. The full variable domain, rest sourced from reference TRBV2 and TRBJ1-4, is EPEVTQTPSHQVTQMGQEVILRCVPISNHLYFYWYRQILGQKVEFLVSFYNNEISEKSEIFDDQFSVERPDGSNFTLKIRSTKLEDSAMYFCASGRRQGATNEKLFFGSGTQLSVL.

The chain carries TRBV11-2 and TRBJ2-5; the match to TRBD1 covers 8 bases. The trim removed 4 bases at V and 4 bases at J, leaving 5 bases unmatched. The CDR3 is made up of 14 amino acids. Germline assignment: CDR1 SGHAT and CDR2 FQNNGV. CDR3 sequence reads: CASSWDRFRETQYF. CDR3 DNA sequence: TGTGCCAGCAGCTGGGACAGGTTCCGAGAGACCCAGTACTTC.

The chain is built from TRBV10-3 and TRBJ2-3; TRBD2 agrees at 11 bases. Germline-derived CDR1 and CDR2 are ENHRY and SYGVKD. V trimming: 4 bases; J trimming: 2 bases; junction bases outside the gene matches: 8. The CDR3 length is 17 residues. The CDR3 here is CAISVTIAGGFTDTQYF. CDR3 DNA sequence: TGTGCCATCAGTGTCACGATAGCGGGGGGGTTCACAGATACGCAGTATTTT.

This clone was counted between two and nine times. The chain recombines TRBV5-1 with TRBJ2-3; 13 nucleotides line up with TRBD2. Germline V gene sequence: CDR1 SGHRS, CDR2 YFSETQ. Trimming took 4 bases from V and 0 from J; bases not matched to a gene: 8. The CDR3 extends over 18 amino acids. The CDR3 coding sequence is TGCGCCAGCAGCGCTCGGACTAGCGGGGGACCAAGCACAGATACGCAGTATTTT. It is translated as CASSARTSGGPSTDTQYF.

V usage is TRBV10-2 and J usage is TRBJ2-2, with D perhaps matching TRBD1 (5 bases). V was shortened by 5 bases and J by 5 bases, with 12 bases between the two germline ends. This CDR3 has 14 amino acids. CDR1 is WSHSY and CDR2 is SAAADI in the germline V gene. CDR3: CASSLASGTGELFF. The DNA for the CDR3 is TGCGCCAGCAGTCTGGCTTCAGGGACCGGGGAGCTGTTTTTT.

J is TRBJ2-7 and V is TRBV11-2; 9 bases agree with TRBD2. Trimming took 3 bases from V and 0 from J; bases not matched to a gene: 9. The V gene's germline CDR1 is SGHAT and CDR2 FQNNGV. This CDR3 has 17 amino acids. The CDR3 spells CASSFPSRSGGSYEQYF. CDR3 in DNA: TGTGCCAGCAGCTTCCCATCCCGTAGCGGGGGCTCCTACGAGCAGTACTTC.

This chain joins TRBV5-1 and TRBJ1-2; 10 positions agree with TRBD1. CDR1 is SGHRS and CDR2 is YFSETQ in the germline V gene. This CDR3 is built from 15 residues. The V gene end was trimmed by 4 bases and the J gene end by 7 bases; junction bases not matched to a gene: 10. DNA of the CDR3: TGCGCCAGCAGCGCGCAGGGACAGGGGATGAGTGGCTACACCTTC. It encodes CASSAQGQGMSGYTF.

In nucleotides, the CDR3 is TGTGCCAGCAGCCTGACAGGGGGAGGGGACAATGAGCAGTTCTTC. Translating gives CASSLTGGGDNEQFF. The V call is TRBV5-4, the J call TRBJ2-1; the match to TRBD1 covers 9 bases. The CDR3 loop spans 15 amino acids. Germline lookup yields CDR1 SGHNT and CDR2 YYREEE (reference sequence). V dropped 4 bases and J dropped 5; count of bases not matched to a gene: 7.

The rearrangement joins TRBV4-1 to TRBJ2-5; D is possibly TRBD2 (5 bases). Germline CDR1 reads MGHRA; CDR2 reads YSYEKL. With 0 bases removed from V and 5 bases from J, the gap between germline ends came to 16 bases. CDR3 size: 16 residues. The CDR3 here is CASSQDEQTGGETQYF. The CDR3 bases are TGCGCCAGCAGCCAAGACGAACAGACCGGCGGGGAGACCCAGTACTTC.

This clone appeared a few times. This sequence joins TRBV7-6 and TRBJ1-6, with 9 bases fitting TRBD1. J lost 11 bases, V lost 4 bases, and 6 bases had no gene match. The CDR3 length is 14 residues. CDR1 SGHVS and CDR2 FNYEAQ come from the germline V gene. CDR3 region: CASSSTGGATPLHF. CDR3 nucleotide sequence: TGTGCCAGCAGCTCTACAGGGGGCGCGACACCCCTCCACTTT.

V gene TRBV19 combines with J gene TRBJ2-2, with D uncertain. V was trimmed by 6 bases and J by 4 bases, leaving 6 bases between them. Germline-derived CDR1 and CDR2 are LNHDA and SQIVND (reference sequence). This CDR3 contains 12 residues. Here the CDR3 DNA reads TGTGCCAGTAGGCCAGGCACCGGGGAGCTGTTTTTT. Translation: CASRPGTGELFF.

This sequence joins TRBV28 and TRBJ1-3, with D hard to call. CDR3 length: 16 residues. V was shortened by 8 bases and J by 0 bases, with 17 bases between the two germline ends. From germline, CDR1 is MDHEN and CDR2 SYDVKM. CDR3 sequence reads: CASVSPEGISGNTIYF. The CDR3 DNA follows: TGTGCCAGCGTCTCGCCGGAGGGAATCTCTGGAAACACCATATATTTT.

The chain carries TRBV9 and TRBJ1-4; 7 nucleotides align to TRBD1. V dropped 0 bases and J dropped 7; count of bases not matched to a gene: 6. CDR3 length equals 15 residues. CDR1 is SGDLS, CDR2 YYNGEE, per germline. The CDR3: CASSVEGGRAEKLFF. The CDR3 region has the DNA TGTGCCAGCAGCGTAGAAGGGGGCCGTGCTGAAAAACTGTTTTTT.

This clone was seen just once. The chain is built from TRBV28 and TRBJ2-7; 9 bases fit TRBD2. The germline V gene has CDR1 MDHEN and CDR2 SYDVKM. The length of the CDR3 is 16 residues. V gave up 2 bases and J gave up 7 bases; unmatched junction bases: 12. The CDR3 coding sequence is TGTGCCAGCAGTTTAGTCGTGGCGGGGGGGGCCCCGGAGCAGTACTTC. It encodes CASSLVVAGGAPEQYF.

The chain joins TRBV5-6 to TRBJ2-7; possibly TRBD1 for D (5 bases). This CDR3 spans 14 amino acids. Germline V gene lookup returns CDR1 SGHDT and CDR2 YYEEEE. V gave up 3 bases and J gave up 2 bases, with 12 bases separating them. CDR3 amino acids: CASSWGGLTYEQYV. In DNA, the CDR3 is TGTGCCAGCAGCTGGGGCGGCCTAACCTACGAGCAGTACGTC.

With regard to this clone: A much bigger clone sits one base away, suggesting this may be a read error. The CDR3 bases are TGTGCCAGCAGCCAAGACAGGGGTGAAGCTTTCTTT. Its protein is CASSQDRGEAFF. The chain is built from TRBV7-2 and TRBJ1-1; 8 positions match TRBD1. Germline V gene data show CDR1 as SGHTA and CDR2 as FQGNSA. This CDR3 is built from 12 residues. J gave up 7 bases and V 5 bases, and 3 bases lay outside the gene matches.

The chain recombines TRBV23-1 with TRBJ1-2, with 8 bases fitting TRBD1. TRBV23-1 is flagged as an ORF with uncertain function. CDR3 size: 18 residues. V lost 2 bases, J lost 3 bases, and 14 bases stayed unmatched. CDR3 amino acids: CASSQKRRTGNDYYGYTF. In DNA form, the CDR3 reads TGCGCCAGCAGTCAAAAACGGAGGACAGGGAACGATTACTATGGCTACACCTTC.

The CDR3 sequence is CASSLEAGEGETQYF. The CDR3 DNA sequence: TGTGCCAGCAGCTTGGAGGCAGGGGAAGGAGAGACCCAGTACTTC. This sequence joins TRBV5-6 and TRBJ2-5, with D possibly TRBD1 on 6 matching bases. Germline loops: CDR1 SGHDT, CDR2 YYEEEE. V was pared by 0 bases and J by 4 bases, with 13 bases between. The CDR3 contains 15 residues.

Only a few counts were recorded for this clone. The chain has TRBV10-2 and TRBJ1-5; tentatively, D is TRBD1 (6 bases). Per the germline V gene, CDR1 is WSHSY and CDR2 is SAAADI. The V end lost 1 base, the J end lost 3 bases, and 10 bases lay between the germline ends. CDR3 size: 15 residues. The CDR3 sequence is CASSEFGQYNQPQHF. DNA of the CDR3: TGCGCCAGCAGTGAGTTTGGACAGTACAATCAGCCCCAGCATTTT.

This chain connects TRBV5-1 to TRBJ2-5; 13 bases align to TRBD2. CDR1 SGHRS and CDR2 YFSETQ come from the germline V gene. The J segment lost 0 bases and the V segment lost 4 bases, leaving 3 bases of the junction unmatched. The CDR3 runs to 16 residues. The CDR3 coding sequence is TGCGCCAGCAGCAATGGACTAGCGGGGGACCAAGAGACCCAGTACTTC. Translating it yields CASSNGLAGDQETQYF.

This chain connects TRBV18 to TRBJ2-2, with D possibly TRBD1 on 5 matching bases. V shed 3 bases and J shed 3 bases, with 8 bases lying between them. The germline gives CDR1 KGHSH, CDR2 LQKENI. The CDR3 loop spans 14 amino acids. CDR3 DNA sequence: TGTGCCAGCTCACCCTCAGGGTACACCGGGGAGCTGTTTTTT. Its protein product is CASSPSGYTGELFF. Combining the CDR3 with reference TRBV18 and TRBJ2-2 gives the whole variable domain NAGVMQNPRHLVRRRGQEARLRCSPMKGHSHVYWYRQLPEEGLKFMVYLQKENIIDESGMPKERFSAEFPKEGPSILRIQQVVRGDSAAYFCASSPSGYTGELFFGEGSRLTVL.